The 17 T cell receptor beta chains given below trace back to one sample, sequenced in a study of blood T cell repertoires in COVID-19. Measured with immunoSEQ multiplex PCR; TCRdb has only the in-frame clones, and not every one. The sample lists roughly 210,000 clones, roughly 80% occurring once. The sample comprised peripheral blood. These receptors were obtained from a woman aged 80 or over with COVID-19, enrolled during active disease.

V and J are TRBV28 and TRBJ2-7; 10 nucleotides align to TRBD1. The V gene's germline CDR1 is MDHEN and CDR2 SYDVKM. CDR3 length equals 16 residues. The junction had 13 bases not matched to a gene; V was cut back by 7 bases and J by 4 bases. This CDR3 reads CASTRSGTGVIYEQYV. In DNA form, the CDR3 reads TGTGCCAGCACACGCTCCGGGACAGGGGTTATATACGAGCAGTACGTC.

This sequence joins TRBV5-6 and TRBJ2-2; TRBD1 aligns across 8 bases. The junction had 9 bases not matched to a gene; V was cut back by 4 bases and J by 4 bases. Germline lookup yields CDR1 SGHDT and CDR2 YYEEEE. CDR3 length equals 16 residues. Written as DNA, the CDR3 is TGTGCCAGCAGCCCCTGGAACAGGGGGTCCACCGGGGAGCTGTTTTTT. Translating gives CASSPWNRGSTGELFF.

This sequence joins TRBV24-1 and TRBJ1-5; D gene unclear. CDR1 and CDR2 (germline): KGHDR, SFDVKD. Trimming stripped 6 bases from V and 3 bases from J, with 8 bases between. This CDR3 is built from 13 residues. CDR3 sequence: CATSRGPNQPQHF. CDR3 DNA: TGTGCCACCAGTCGAGGGCCCAATCAGCCCCAGCATTTT.

The CDR3 bases are TGTGCCAGCAGTGAAATGGGGGGTATTGCAACTAATGAAAAACTGTTTTTT. Protein sequence: CASSEMGGIATNEKLFF. The gene calls are TRBV6-1 and TRBJ1-4; possibly TRBD1 for D (5 bases). V was pared by 2 bases and J by 0 bases, with 13 bases between. The CDR3 is made up of 17 amino acids. Per the germline V gene, CDR1 is MNHNS and CDR2 is SASEGT.

This clone was counted between two and nine times. V is TRBV4-3 and J is TRBJ1-4; D remains unclear. CDR3 length equals 13 residues. CDR1 and CDR2 from the germline V gene are LGHNA and YSLEER. With 4 bases removed from V and 8 bases from J, the gap between germline ends came to 11 bases. DNA of the CDR3: TGCGCCAGCAGCCTTGGCGGGGAGGAAAAACTGTTTTTT. Protein: CASSLGGEEKLFF.

The rearrangement uses TRBV7-2 and TRBJ2-5; 11 nucleotides agree with TRBD2. V trimming: 4 bases; J trimming: 0 bases; junction bases outside the gene matches: 10. The germline V gene encodes CDR1 SGHTA and CDR2 FQGNSA. The CDR3 has 18 amino acids. For the CDR3, the DNA is TGTGCCAGCAGCTCCCGGCTAGCGGGGGGACAATACCAAGAGACCCAGTACTTC. It yields the protein CASSSRLAGGQYQETQYF.

V usage is TRBV7-2 and J usage is TRBJ1-3, with D possibly being TRBD1 (5 bases). Trimming took 4 bases from V and 0 from J, leaving 10 bases between them. Germline assignment: CDR1 SGHTA and CDR2 FQGNSA. The CDR3 runs to 15 residues. The CDR3 DNA reads as TGTGCCAGCAGCTACGACAGACCCTCTGGAAACACCATATATTTT. The encoded protein is CASSYDRPSGNTIYF.

The chain uses TRBV5-5 and TRBJ2-1; 10 nucleotides line up with TRBD1. V shed 4 bases and J 7 bases; nucleotides not matched to a gene: 11. Germline V gene data show CDR1 as SGHKS and CDR2 as YYEKEE (reference sequence). The CDR3 is 16 residues long. CDR3 in DNA: TGTGCCAGCAGCCTACGGACAGGGGGGGTGAGGAATGAGCAGTTCTTC. Protein product: CASSLRTGGVRNEQFF.

The chain uses TRBV28 and TRBJ2-7; no firm D call. From germline, CDR1 is MDHEN and CDR2 SYDVKM. The CDR3 runs 15 residues. V was clipped by 9 bases and J by 4 bases, with 22 bases between them. CDR3 region: CARYPSGTQRYEQYV. CDR3 nucleotide sequence: TGTGCCAGATACCCTTCGGGTACGCAAAGGTACGAGCAGTACGTC.

This clone was found a few times. J is TRBJ1-1 and V is TRBV7-9, with D possibly matching TRBD1 (6 bases). Per germline, CDR1 SEHNR and CDR2 FQNEAQ (reference sequence). This CDR3 is built from 15 residues. The V gene lost 5 bases and the J gene lost 10 bases, with 23 bases spanning the gap. The CDR3 DNA is TGTGCCAGCAGCCCCGAAGTGGGGACAATAGGGGTAGCTTTCTTT. It encodes CASSPEVGTIGVAFF. Full variable domain (remainder filled in from reference TRBV7-9 and TRBJ1-1): DTGVSQNPRHKITKRGQNVTFRCDPISEHNRLYWYRQTLGQGPEFLTYFQNEAQLEKSRLLSDRFSAERPKGSFSTLEIQRTEQGDSAMYLCASSPEVGTIGVAFFGQGTRLTVV.

The rearrangement joins TRBV5-1 to TRBJ1-5; the D is unclear. The germline V gene has CDR1 SGHRS and CDR2 YFSETQ. The CDR3 loop spans 13 amino acids. V lost 2 bases and J lost 1, with 4 bases in between. This chain's CDR3 is CASSFESNQPQHF. CDR3 DNA sequence: TGCGCCAGCAGCTTCGAGAGCAATCAGCCCCAGCATTTT.

J is TRBJ2-5 and V is TRBV7-2; 12 bases align to TRBD1. The germline CDR1 and CDR2 sequences are SGHTA and FQGNSA. The CDR3 is 15 residues long. The V segment lost 5 bases and the J segment 5 bases; nucleotides outside the gene matches: 6. The CDR3 region is CASSRGQGARETQYF. The CDR3, as DNA: TGTGCCAGCAGCCGGGGACAGGGGGCGCGGGAGACCCAGTACTTC.

This clone was seen only once. The gene calls are TRBV4-3 and TRBJ1-4, with 11 bases identical to TRBD1. CDR3 length: 17 amino acids. V shed 0 bases, J shed 6 bases, and the junction held 6 bases outside the gene matches. CDR1 is LGHNA and CDR2 is YSLEER in the germline V gene. The CDR3 reads CASSQEVGDRGYEKLFF. CDR3 in DNA: TGCGCCAGCAGCCAAGAAGTAGGGGACAGGGGGTATGAAAAACTGTTTTTT.

The chain has TRBV18 and TRBJ1-1; 7 nucleotides match TRBD1. Germline V gives CDR1 KGHSH, CDR2 LQKENI. The J segment lost 1 base and the V segment lost 0 bases, leaving 5 bases of the junction unmatched. The CDR3 spans 16 residues. DNA of the CDR3: TGTGCCAGCTCACCACCCAGGGGGAACCCGAACACTGAAGCTTTCTTT. This translates into CASSPPRGNPNTEAFF.

The V and J genes are TRBV10-3 and TRBJ2-3; 12 nucleotides align to TRBD2. CDR1 ENHRY and CDR2 SYGVKD come from the germline V gene. V shed 6 bases and J 6 bases; nucleotides not matched to a gene: 4. The CDR3 has 14 residues. CDR3 nucleotide sequence: TGTGCCATCAGAGCTAGCGGGGGGGTGGATACGCAGTATTTT. Translating it yields CAIRASGGVDTQYF.

V usage is TRBV7-9 and J usage is TRBJ1-2; tentatively, D is TRBD1 (6 bases). This CDR3 is built from 12 residues. V lost 8 bases and J lost 5, with 12 bases in between. Germline lookup yields CDR1 SEHNR and CDR2 FQNEAQ (reference sequence). The CDR3 DNA is TGTGCCAGCGGACAACAGGGATATGGCTACACCTTC. This sequence encodes CASGQQGYGYTF.

The CDR3 DNA sequence: TGCAGTGCTAGTGGGCCCCCCGGGGGGAACACCGGGGAGCTGTTTTTT. Translating it yields CSASGPPGGNTGELFF. The chain carries TRBV20-1 and TRBJ2-2; a weak D match, TRBD2 (6 bases). The CDR3 consists of 16 residues. V lost 3 bases, J lost 1 base, and 15 bases lay in between. Germline V gives CDR1 DFQATT, CDR2 SNEGSKA (reference sequence).